Described below is a single T cell receptor (beta chain) sequence and its context. Its antigen remains unknown. One base separates it from a far larger clone, so it is likely a read error. Trimming left V 5 bases short and J 2 bases short, with 15 bases between. The CDR3 consists of 15 residues. CDR1 is SGHTA, CDR2 FQGNSA, per germline. The data were taken from a study of regulatory T cells in long-lasting Graves disease. Time point specified: newly diagnosed GD, antithyroid drugs for less than 3 months. RNA isolated from PBMCs was used to make the TCR library. Study findings and constraints: A greater number of public clonotypes (2,741) was shared by persistent patients than by new patients (approximately 880). Persistent-disease Graves' patients showed less TCR diversity than new cases.

The authors built TCR beta libraries using iRepertoire HTBI primers and Arm-PCR of CDR3 regions. TCRdb passed the multiplex PCR reads through MiXCR, listing each CDR3 protein once. The sample gives about 370,000 distinct CDR3 sequences, 15% to 18% of which show up once; around a fifth is in the top ten. The rearrangement joins TRBV7-2 to TRBJ1-1; maybe TRBD1 (5 bases). The sequence was collected from a female donor with Graves disease. This sample comprised peripheral blood mononuclear cells (PBMCs), obtained at new diagnosis, from a patient treated with antithyroid drugs. For the CDR3, the DNA is TGTGCCAGCAGCATTTTCTTGGGGCGCAACACTGAAGCTTTCTTT. Translated, it gives CASSIFLGRNTEAFF.